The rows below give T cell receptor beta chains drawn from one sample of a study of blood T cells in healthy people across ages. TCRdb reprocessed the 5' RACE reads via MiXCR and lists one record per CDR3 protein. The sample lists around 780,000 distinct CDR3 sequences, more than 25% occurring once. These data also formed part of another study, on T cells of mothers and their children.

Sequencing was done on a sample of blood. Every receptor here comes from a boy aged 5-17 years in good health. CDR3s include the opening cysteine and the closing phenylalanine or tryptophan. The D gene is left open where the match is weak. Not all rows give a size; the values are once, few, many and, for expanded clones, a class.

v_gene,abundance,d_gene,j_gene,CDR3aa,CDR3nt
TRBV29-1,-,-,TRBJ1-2,CSVGGNNYGYTF,TGCAGCGTTGGGGGAAATAACTATGGCTACACCTTC
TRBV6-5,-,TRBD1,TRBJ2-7,CASSYSTGATIVYEQYF,TGTGCCAGCAGTTACTCAACAGGGGCCACCATCGTCTACGAGCAGTACTTC
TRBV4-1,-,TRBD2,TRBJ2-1,CASSQGGAGGPYNEQFF,TGCGCCAGCAGCCAGGGGGGCGCGGGGGGCCCTTACAATGAGCAGTTCTTC
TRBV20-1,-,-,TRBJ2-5,CSALGGARETQYF,TGCAGTGCTTTAGGGGGGGCCCGGGAGACCCAGTACTTC
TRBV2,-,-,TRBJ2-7,CASSAQEEYEQYF,TGTGCCAGCAGTGCACAGGAAGAGTACGAGCAGTACTTC
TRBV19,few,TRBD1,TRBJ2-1,CASSMMDRDNEQFF,TGTGCCAGTAGTATGATGGACAGGGACAATGAGCAGTTCTTC
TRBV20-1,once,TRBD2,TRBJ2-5,CSAREPGLAGEETQYF,TGCAGTGCTAGAGAACCGGGACTAGCGGGGGAAGAGACCCAGTACTTC
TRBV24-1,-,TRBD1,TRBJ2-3,CATSDPTGWRPDAQYF,TGTGCCACCAGTGATCCGACAGGGTGGAGACCAGATGCGCAGTATTTT
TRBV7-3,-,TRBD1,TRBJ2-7,CASSPDRGQEQYF,TGTGCCAGCAGCCCCGACAGGGGGCAAGAGCAGTACTTC
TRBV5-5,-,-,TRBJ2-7,CASSPSPGAAYEQYF,TGTGCCAGCAGCCCCAGCCCGGGGGCAGCCTACGAGCAGTACTTC
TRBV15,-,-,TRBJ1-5,CATSRDRQTPQPQHF,TGTGCCACCAGCAGAGACCGACAGACCCCTCAGCCCCAGCATTTT
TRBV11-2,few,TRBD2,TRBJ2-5,CASSSGLAGGRGTQYF,TGTGCCAGCAGTTCTGGACTAGCGGGGGGCCGAGGGACCCAGTACTTC
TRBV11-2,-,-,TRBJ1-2,CASSHTANYGYTF,TGTGCCAGCAGCCATACAGCTAACTATGGCTACACCTTC
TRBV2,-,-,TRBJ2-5,CASTPAGTQYF,TGTGCCAGCACCCCGGCCGGGACCCAGTACTTC
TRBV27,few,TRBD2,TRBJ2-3,CASSFLAGASTDTQYF,TGTGCCAGCAGTTTTCTAGCGGGGGCGAGCACAGATACGCAGTATTTT
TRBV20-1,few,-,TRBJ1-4,CSARSLQGVGEKLFF,TGCAGTGCTAGATCCCTCCAAGGGGTCGGGGAAAAACTGTTTTTT
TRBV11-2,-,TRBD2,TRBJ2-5,CASSRRGAYQETQYF,TGTGCCAGCAGCCGGCGGGGGGCCTACCAAGAGACCCAGTACTTC